This T cell receptor beta chain was identified in a study of OX40 agonist ivuxolimab in advanced cancers. The CDR3 is 13 amino acids. V shed 5 bases and J shed 3 bases, with 9 bases lying between them. The germline CDR1 and CDR2 sequences are SGHNT and YENEEA. Sequenced by immunoSEQ multiplex PCR; TCRdb stores in-frame clones only, minus some. The sample lists over 55,000 clones, over 80% occurring once. This clonotype was sampled from an adult with an advanced solid tumor such as melanoma, head and neck, liver or kidney cancer. The chain employs TRBV11-3 and TRBJ2-3, with no clear D. The sequencing here drew on CD4+ or CD8+ T cells sorted from blood, taken in a trial of the OX40 agonist ivuxolimab. The DNA for the CDR3 is TGTGCCAGCAGCCCACTATCAACAGATACGCAGTATTTT. It specifies CASSPLSTDTQYF.